These T cell receptor beta chains were read from a single sample in a study of cytomegalovirus exposure and HLA in healthy donors. Some clones are missing from TCRdb's copy, which holds only in-frame ones; the method was immunoSEQ multiplex PCR. Of approximately 110,000 clones listed, nearly 80% are singletons. Sequencing was carried out using PBMCs. Receptors were obtained from a man younger than 40 in good health and CMV-seronegative. CDR3s include the opening cysteine and the closing phenylalanine or tryptophan. Fields, in order: V gene, J gene, clone size, D gene, CDR3 protein, CDR3 DNA. The D gene is left open where the match is weak. Size is stated for part of the rows, as once, few or many counts, or as a class when the clone is expanded.

>TRBV5-6|TRBJ1-3|-|-
CASSLDVAGAGNTIYF
TGTGCCAGCAGCTTGGATGTCGCAGGGGCTGGAAACACCATATATTTT
>TRBV6-5|TRBJ2-1|few|TRBD2
CATMGLAGEQFF
TGTGCCACCATGGGACTAGCGGGGGAGCAGTTCTTC
>TRBV2|TRBJ2-3|-|TRBD2
CASLKEGTSGPTDTQYF
TGTGCCAGCCTCAAAGAAGGGACTAGCGGACCCACAGATACGCAGTATTTT
>TRBV9|TRBJ2-5|-|TRBD2
CASSVDGGGAKTQYF
TGTGCCAGCAGCGTAGACGGCGGGGGGGCGAAGACCCAGTACTTC
>TRBV5-8|TRBJ2-1|-|TRBD2
CASSFGLAGGPSSYNEQFF
TGTGCCAGCAGCTTCGGACTAGCGGGGGGCCCGAGCTCCTACAATGAGCAGTTCTTC
>TRBV4-1|TRBJ1-1|-|-
CASSQEQGGTEAFF
TGCGCCAGCAGCCAAGAACAGGGAGGGACTGAAGCTTTCTTT
>TRBV2|TRBJ2-1|-|TRBD2
CASSLSGPLDEQFF
TGTGCCAGCAGCCTTAGCGGGCCTCTAGATGAGCAGTTCTTC
>TRBV6-5|TRBJ1-3|-|-
CATTTGFGNTIYF
TGTGCCACGACGACTGGGTTCGGAAACACCATATATTTT
>TRBV5-4|TRBJ2-5|-|-
CASSLRGTDETQYF
TGTGCCAGCAGCTTGCGGGGGACTGATGAGACCCAGTACTTC
>TRBV6-5|TRBJ1-4|-|-
CASSYSHRVANEKLFF
TGTGCCAGCAGTTACTCCCACAGGGTGGCTAATGAAAAACTGTTTTTT
>TRBV4-3|TRBJ2-7|-|TRBD1
CASSQDRQGDVAYEQYF
TGCGCCAGCAGCCAAGATCGACAGGGGGATGTAGCGTACGAGCAGTACTTC
>TRBV19|TRBJ2-7|-|TRBD2
CASSMRGIYEQYF
TGTGCCAGTAGTATGCGGGGGATCTACGAGCAGTACTTC
>TRBV30|TRBJ2-1|once|TRBD2
CAWSSGLFDEQFF
TGTGCCTGGAGTTCGGGACTATTCGATGAGCAGTTCTTC
>TRBV28|TRBJ1-5|-|-
CASNENTDQPQHF
TGTGCCAGCAATGAAAACACCGATCAGCCCCAGCATTTT
>TRBV18|TRBJ1-2|-|TRBD1
CASSPPSLQGDGYTF
TGTGCCAGCTCACCACCTTCGCTGCAGGGGGATGGCTACACCTTC
>TRBV14|TRBJ2-5|-|-
CASSQGPGGWETQYF
TGTGCCAGCAGCCAAGGGCCGGGTGGGTGGGAGACCCAGTACTTC
>TRBV4-3|TRBJ1-4|once|-
CASSQDSIKLFF
TGCGCCAGCAGCCAAGATAGTATAAAACTGTTTTTT
>TRBV13|TRBJ1-1|-|TRBD1
CASSLRAGGGEAFF
TGTGCCAGCAGCTTACGGGCAGGGGGCGGGGAAGCTTTCTTT
>TRBV27|TRBJ1-5|-|TRBD1
CASSLTGVQPQHF
TGTGCCAGCAGTCTGACAGGGGTTCAGCCCCAGCATTTT
>TRBV13|TRBJ2-5|-|-
CASSLFLRNQETQYF
TGTGCCAGCAGCTTATTTTTGCGGAACCAAGAGACCCAGTACTTC
>TRBV28|TRBJ2-2|-|TRBD1
CASAGTANTGELFF
TGTGCCAGCGCCGGGACAGCGAACACCGGGGAGCTGTTTTTT
>TRBV5-1|TRBJ2-3|-|TRBD2
CASSLDRILAGGAETDTQYF
TGCGCCAGCAGCTTGGATAGGATTCTAGCGGGAGGGGCGGAGACAGATACGCAGTATTTT
>TRBV15|TRBJ1-1|-|-
CATSREALNTEAFF
TGTGCCACCAGCAGAGAAGCCCTGAACACTGAAGCTTTCTTT
>TRBV7-9|TRBJ2-7|-|-
CASSLGQIYEQYF
TGTGCCAGCAGCTTAGGACAGATCTACGAGCAGTACTTC
>TRBV19|TRBJ2-7|few|-
CASSLQGLPPGEQYF
TGTGCCAGTAGCCTCCAGGGGCTACCCCCCGGCGAGCAGTACTTC
>TRBV4-3|TRBJ2-7|-|TRBD1
CASSQDGTDYEQYF
TGCGCCAGCAGCCAGGACGGGACAGACTACGAGCAGTACTTC
>TRBV6-5|TRBJ1-6|-|TRBD1
CASSWTGSEPLHF
TGTGCCAGCAGCTGGACAGGGTCGGAACCCCTCCACTTT
>TRBV9|TRBJ1-2|-|TRBD1
CASHRDRGVGGYTF
TGTGCCAGCCACCGGGACAGGGGCGTAGGAGGCTACACCTTC
>TRBV7-9|TRBJ2-7|once|-
CASSPARSYEQYF
TGTGCCAGCAGCCCCGCGAGGAGCTACGAGCAGTACTTC
>TRBV19|TRBJ1-1|-|TRBD1
CASSIIMGQGGTEAFF
TGTGCCAGTAGTATCATCATGGGACAGGGGGGCACTGAAGCTTTCTTT
>TRBV27|TRBJ1-5|-|TRBD1
CASRTGQGLNQPQHF
TGTGCCAGCAGGACCGGACAGGGTCTCAATCAGCCCCAGCATTTT
>TRBV6-1|TRBJ2-2|-|TRBD1
CASAGTGNTGELFF
TGTGCCTCGGCCGGGACAGGGAACACCGGGGAGCTGTTTTTT
>TRBV21-1|TRBJ1-5|few|-
CASPGTGDSNQPQHF
TGTGCCTCACCCGGGACAGGGGATAGCAATCAGCCCCAGCATTTT
>TRBV29-1|TRBJ1-2|-|-
CSVDPGLGGYTF
TGCAGCGTTGACCCAGGGTTGGGTGGCTACACCTTC
>TRBV5-6|TRBJ1-2|-|-
CASRSSRGGNYGYTF
TGTGCCAGCAGATCCTCACGCGGGGGCAACTATGGCTACACCTTC
>TRBV5-1|TRBJ2-6|once|-
CASSTGGGSGANVLTF
TGCGCCAGCAGCACAGGGGGGGGCTCTGGGGCCAACGTCCTGACTTTC
>TRBV4-3|TRBJ2-1|-|-
CASSRTSAGAKQFF
TGCGCCAGCAGCCGGACTTCGGCGGGGGCCAAGCAGTTCTTC
>TRBV18|TRBJ1-1|-|TRBD1
CASSPGTANTEAFF
TGTGCCAGCTCACCAGGGACAGCGAACACTGAAGCTTTCTTT
>TRBV5-4|TRBJ2-2|-|-
CASSLGTNPNTGELFF
TGTGCCAGCAGCTTGGGGACTAACCCTAACACCGGGGAGCTGTTTTTT
>TRBV2|TRBJ2-6|few|-
CASSRGALGANVLTF
TGTGCCAGCAGCCGCGGGGCGCTGGGGGCCAACGTCCTGACTTTC
>TRBV29-1|TRBJ1-5|-|-
CSVGLRNQPQHF
TGCAGCGTTGGGCTGCGCAATCAGCCCCAGCATTTT
>TRBV7-9|TRBJ2-7|few|-
CASSLAGDYEQYF
TGTGCCAGCAGCTTAGCCGGGGACTACGAGCAGTACTTC